The 26 T cell receptor beta chains below were found in one sample sequenced in a study of regulatory T cells in long-lasting Graves disease. Both iRepertoire HTBI primers and Arm-PCR of CDR3 regions were used to build the TCR beta libraries. TCRdb re-called the multiplex PCR reads through MiXCR, storing one row per CDR3 protein. Here the sample spans about 470,000 distinct CDR3 sequences, under 25% being singletons. Time point of the sample: persistent/refractory GD, antithyroid drugs over 5 years with positive TRAb. PBMCs provided the RNA from which the TCR library was made. Specimen: peripheral blood mononuclear cells (PBMCs), collected when the disease was refractory, from a patient treated with antithyroid drugs. Every receptor here comes from a female donor with Graves disease.

The chain has TRBV7-2 and TRBJ2-1; TRBD2 aligns across 11 bases. Germline V lookup: CDR1 SGHTA, CDR2 FQGNSA. V dropped 4 bases and J dropped 3; count of bases not matched to a gene: 14. The CDR3 is 19 amino acids. CDR3 coding DNA: TGTGCCAGCAGCTCCCCTCCGGGAGAACTAGCGGGAGTCTACAATGAGCAGTTCTTC. It encodes CASSSPPGELAGVYNEQFF.

This clonotype was counted only a few times. The DNA of the CDR3 is TGCAGCGTTGTTTACTCCTACGAGCAGTACTTC. It specifies CSVVYSYEQYF. This chain links TRBV29-1 with TRBJ2-7; D gene ambiguous. Trimming pared 4 bases from V and 0 bases from J, leaving 4 bases between. The CDR3 runs 11 residues. CDR1 SQVTM and CDR2 ANQGSEA come from the germline V gene.

This clonotype was seen at least ten times. The chain has TRBV27 and TRBJ2-5, with D hard to call. Germline CDR1 reads MNHEY; CDR2 reads SMNVEV (reference sequence). Trimming took off 6 bases at V and 4 bases at J, with 18 bases between the two ends. This CDR3 contains 15 residues. The CDR3 reads CASSLRSTYRETQYF. The CDR3 coding sequence is TGTGCCAGCAGCTTACGGAGTACTTACAGAGAGACCCAGTACTTC.

The rearrangement uses TRBV18 and TRBJ1-1; D is perhaps TRBD1 (5 bases). V was pared by 4 bases and J by 7 bases, with 13 bases between. Germline V lookup: CDR1 KGHSH, CDR2 LQKENI. The CDR3 is 13 amino acids. The CDR3 is CASSRLTTVEAFF. In DNA form, the CDR3 reads TGTGCCAGCTCACGTCTCACGACAGTTGAAGCTTTCTTT.

This clonotype was seen repeatedly, ten times or more. The rearrangement uses TRBV12-3 or TRBV12-4 and TRBJ1-3, with a tentative D call TRBD1 (6 bases). V was cut by 4 bases and J by 5 bases, with 12 bases left in between. The CDR3 is made up of 14 amino acids. CDR3 region: CASSSLGARNTIYF. CDR3 nucleotides: TGTGCCAGCAGTTCCTTGGGGGCTAGAAACACCATATATTTT.

The V and J genes are TRBV9 and TRBJ2-1; 10 bases match TRBD2. Trimming cost V 0 bases and J 4 bases; bases outside gene matches: 4. The CDR3 is 16 amino acids. Germline V gene sequence: CDR1 SGDLS, CDR2 YYNGEE. CDR3 bases: TGTGCCAGCAGCGTAGGGGCTAGCGGGAGTTACAATGAGCAGTTCTTC. Translating it yields CASSVGASGSYNEQFF.

This clonotype was seen only a few times. The chain uses TRBV5-1 and TRBJ1-1; D is unclear. The germline gives CDR1 SGHRS, CDR2 YFSETQ. The CDR3 consists of 15 residues. V was clipped by 4 bases and J by 7 bases, with 20 bases between them. The CDR3 bases are TGCGCCAGCAGCCTGGGCCTTACAGACTCCAATGAAGCTTTCTTT. Translating gives CASSLGLTDSNEAFF.

This clonotype was detected many times. This chain joins TRBV28 and TRBJ1-1; no reliable D call. V lost 4 bases, J lost 2 bases, and 11 bases lay in between. Germline CDR1 MDHEN, CDR2 SYDVKM. This CDR3 contains 14 residues. The CDR3 sequence: CASSSLPGNTEAFF. CDR3 in DNA: TGTGCCAGCAGTTCCCTCCCCGGAAACACTGAAGCTTTCTTT.

This clonotype has a count of ten or more. The V and J genes are TRBV7-2 and TRBJ1-4; 7 bases are a match to TRBD1. CDR1 SGHTA and CDR2 FQGNSA come from the germline V gene. J gave up 2 bases and V 2 bases, and 8 bases lay outside the gene matches. This CDR3 contains 17 residues. CDR3 region: CASSLQGRGYTNEKLFF. DNA for the CDR3: TGTGCCAGCAGCTTACAGGGCAGGGGGTACACTAATGAAAAACTGTTTTTT. The full variable domain, rest sourced from reference TRBV7-2 and TRBJ1-4, is GAGVSQSPSNKVTEKGKDVELRCDPISGHTALYWYRQSLGQGLEFLIYFQGNSAPDKSGLPSDRFSAERTGGSVSTLTIQRTQQEDSAVYLCASSLQGRGYTNEKLFFGSGTQLSVL.

V usage is TRBV28 and J usage is TRBJ2-3; D is perhaps TRBD2 (6 bases). In germline, CDR1 is MDHEN, CDR2 SYDVKM. The V end was cut by 5 bases, the J end by 2 bases, with 17 bases between. CDR3 length: 16 residues. The CDR3 DNA reads TGTGCCAGCAGTCCCCTCGGGGGTGTTGACACAGATACGCAGTATTTT. This translates into CASSPLGGVDTDTQYF.

Ten or more counts support this clonotype. The rearrangement joins TRBV7-2 to TRBJ1-2; D gene ambiguous. The CDR3 loop spans 13 amino acids. Germline lookup yields CDR1 SGHTA and CDR2 FQGNSA. Trimming pared 5 bases from V and 8 bases from J, leaving 15 bases between. DNA for the CDR3: TGTGCCAGCAGCCGACCCGACGGGCGAGGCTACACCTTC. Its translation is CASSRPDGRGYTF.

This clonotype was detected many times. The rearrangement links TRBV29-1 to TRBJ2-7, with D maybe TRBD1 (6 bases). CDR1 is SQVTM and CDR2 is ANQGSEA in the germline V gene. V lost 6 bases and J 2 bases, leaving 17 bases between the germline ends. The length of the CDR3 is 14 residues. CDR3 residues: CSVTTWDTTYEQYF. The CDR3 DNA sequence: TGCAGCGTCACTACTTGGGACACCACCTACGAGCAGTACTTC.

Ten or more counts support this clonotype. The J gene is TRBJ2-7, the V gene TRBV28; tentatively, D is TRBD1 (5 bases). V was pared by 10 bases and J by 2 bases, with 18 bases between. The CDR3 totals 14 residues. From germline, CDR1 is MDHEN and CDR2 SYDVKM. CDR3 nucleotides: TGTGCCACTCAAGACAGCTTCCTAACCTACGAGCAGTACTTC. This encodes CATQDSFLTYEQYF.

This clonotype has ten or more counts. V gene TRBV2 combines with J gene TRBJ1-5; a possible D gene is TRBD1 (5 bases). V was trimmed by 6 bases and J by 6 bases, leaving 21 bases between them. The CDR3 totals 16 residues. Germline V gives CDR1 SNHLY, CDR2 FYNNEI. CDR3 in DNA: TGTGCCAGCAGACCAACGATAGGGGAACTCGGTCAGCCCCAGCATTTT. Its protein product is CASRPTIGELGQPQHF.

This clonotype was observed at least ten times. This chain uses TRBV7-2 with TRBJ2-7; 11 bases are shared with TRBD2. The CDR3 runs to 18 residues. The junction had 14 bases not matched to a gene; V was cut back by 2 bases and J by 5 bases. Germline CDR1 is SGHTA and CDR2 is FQGNSA. CDR3 nucleotide sequence: TGTGCCAGCAGCTTAAGCGCTAGCGGGAGGTTCTTTAGCCACGAGCAGTACTTC. Amino acid sequence: CASSLSASGRFFSHEQYF. Supplemented by reference TRBV7-2 and TRBJ2-7, the full variable domain reads GAGVSQSPSNKVTEKGKDVELRCDPISGHTALYWYRQSLGQGLEFLIYFQGNSAPDKSGLPSDRFSAERTGGSVSTLTIQRTQQEDSAVYLCASSLSASGRFFSHEQYFGPGTRLTVT.

The table lists this clonotype with many counts. This chain joins TRBV12-3 or TRBV12-4 and TRBJ2-4; 11 positions agree with TRBD1. V was pared by 6 bases and J by 10 bases, with 8 bases of the junction left unmatched. This CDR3 spans 14 amino acids. CDR3 DNA: TGTGCCAGCAGCCAGGGACAGGGGGAAAGGATTCAGTACTTC. Its protein is CASSQGQGERIQYF.

The chain joins TRBV4-3 to TRBJ1-1; TRBD1 is a possible D gene (5 bases). V lost 4 bases to trimming and J lost 1 base, with 10 bases between them. This CDR3 region has 14 residues. Germline V gene data show CDR1 as LGHNA and CDR2 as YSLEER. CDR3 region: CASSRVQENTEAFF. CDR3 sequence (DNA): TGCGCCAGCAGCCGGGTACAGGAGAACACTGAAGCTTTCTTT.

Ten or more counts support this clonotype. This chain uses TRBV6-8 with TRBJ1-1; the D is unclear. CDR1 and CDR2 from the germline V gene are MNHGY and SAAAGT. This CDR3 comprises 16 residues. Trimming removed 2 bases at V and 5 bases at J, with 18 bases between. The CDR3 loop is CASSYPWAGGGTEAFF. The DNA for the CDR3 is TGTGCCAGCAGTTACCCCTGGGCAGGAGGAGGAACTGAAGCTTTCTTT.

This clonotype was counted at least ten times. This sequence joins TRBV11-2 and TRBJ2-5, with D possibly being TRBD1 or TRBD2 (5 bases each). CDR3 length equals 15 residues. In germline, CDR1 is SGHAT, CDR2 FQNNGV. Between the trimmed V and J ends, which lost 5 bases and 4 bases, there was a span of 17 bases. The CDR3 is CASSGLRGVAETQYF. The CDR3, as DNA: TGTGCCAGCAGCGGACTGAGGGGAGTCGCAGAGACCCAGTACTTC.

This clonotype was seen a few times. The chain has TRBV6-2 or TRBV6-3 and TRBJ1-4; TRBD1 might be the D (5 bases). CDR3 length equals 15 residues. With 0 bases removed from V and 7 bases from J, the gap between germline ends came to 12 bases. In germline, CDR1 is MNHEY, CDR2 SVGEGT. The CDR3 loop is CASSYSGLVGEKLFF. Written as DNA, the CDR3 is TGTGCCAGCAGTTACTCGGGGCTCGTCGGTGAAAAACTGTTTTTT.

This clonotype appeared many times. The chain combines TRBV5-1 with TRBJ1-6; D perhaps matches TRBD1 (6 bases). The germline V and J ends were trimmed by 0 bases and 8 bases, with 12 bases remaining between them. The CDR3 has 15 amino acids. The germline V gene encodes CDR1 SGHRS and CDR2 YFSETQ. The CDR3 loop reads CASSLVYREYSPLHF. CDR3 in DNA: TGCGCCAGCAGCTTGGTATACAGGGAATATTCACCCCTCCACTTT.

This clonotype has ten or more counts. The genes are TRBV12-3 or TRBV12-4 and TRBJ1-6, with TRBD1 matching over 12 bases. V gave up 6 bases and J gave up 2 bases; unmatched junction bases: 8. This CDR3 comprises 18 residues. The CDR3 is CASSPGQGAGTYNSPLHF. In nucleotides, the CDR3 is TGTGCCAGCAGCCCGGGACAGGGGGCGGGTACCTATAATTCACCCCTCCACTTT.

The V call is TRBV6-2 or TRBV6-3, the J call TRBJ1-2, with unresolved D. From germline, CDR1 is MNHEY and CDR2 SVGEGT. Trimming took off 2 bases at V and 4 bases at J, with 8 bases between the two ends. The CDR3 sequence is 13 residues long. DNA for the CDR3: TGTGCCAGCAGTTACGAAGGCCTCTATGGCTACACCTTC. It encodes CASSYEGLYGYTF.

The chain has TRBV25-1 and TRBJ1-1; tentatively, D is TRBD1 (6 bases). Germline V gene data show CDR1 as MGHDK and CDR2 as SYGVNS. V was clipped by 3 bases and J by 6 bases, with 14 bases between them. This CDR3 contains 14 residues. CDR3 loop: CASSDYSRGPEAFF. CDR3 DNA: TGTGCCAGCAGTGACTACTCCAGGGGCCCTGAAGCTTTCTTT.

This rearrangement joins TRBV7-2 to TRBJ2-3; TRBD2 might be the D (6 bases). CDR1 SGHTA and CDR2 FQGNSA come from the germline V gene. V dropped 2 bases and J dropped 0 bases, with 9 bases sitting between them. The CDR3 has 15 residues. This CDR3 is CASSLLGTSTDTQYF. The DNA of the CDR3 is TGTGCCAGCAGCTTATTGGGGACTAGCACAGATACGCAGTATTTT.

The sample holds many counts of this clonotype. This chain uses TRBV6-1 with TRBJ2-5, with D uncertain. The germline CDR1 and CDR2 sequences are MNHNS and SASEGT. The CDR3 length is 14 residues. The germline V and J ends were trimmed by 6 bases and 1 base, with 12 bases remaining between them. CDR3 sequence: CASSPNSLQETQYF. As DNA, the CDR3 is TGTGCCAGCAGCCCCAACAGCCTCCAAGAGACCCAGTACTTC.